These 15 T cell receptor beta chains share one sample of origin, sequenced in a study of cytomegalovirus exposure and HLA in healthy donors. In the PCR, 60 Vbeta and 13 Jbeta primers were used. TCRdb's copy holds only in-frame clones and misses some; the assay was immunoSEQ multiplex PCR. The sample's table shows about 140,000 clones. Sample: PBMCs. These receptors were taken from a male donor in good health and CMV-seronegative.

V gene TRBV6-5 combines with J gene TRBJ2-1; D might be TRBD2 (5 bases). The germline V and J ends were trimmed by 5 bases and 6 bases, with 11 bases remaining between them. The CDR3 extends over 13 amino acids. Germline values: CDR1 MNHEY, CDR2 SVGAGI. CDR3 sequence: CASSPGLFNEQFF. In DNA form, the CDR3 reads TGTGCCAGCAGTCCCGGACTCTTCAATGAGCAGTTCTTC.

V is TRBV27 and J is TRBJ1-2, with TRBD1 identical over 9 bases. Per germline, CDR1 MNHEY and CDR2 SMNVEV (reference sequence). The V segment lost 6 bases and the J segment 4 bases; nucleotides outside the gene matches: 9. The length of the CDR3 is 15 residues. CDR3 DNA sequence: TGTGCCAGCAGGTTTCCGGGACAGGGCCCCTATGGCTACACCTTC. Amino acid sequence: CASRFPGQGPYGYTF.

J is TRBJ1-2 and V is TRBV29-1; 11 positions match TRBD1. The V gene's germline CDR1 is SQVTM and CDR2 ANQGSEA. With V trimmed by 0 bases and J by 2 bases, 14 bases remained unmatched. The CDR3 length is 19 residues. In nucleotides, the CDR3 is TGCAGCGTTGAAGATTATGATTTGGGACAGGGGGTAATAAACTATGGCTACACCTTC. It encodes CSVEDYDLGQGVINYGYTF. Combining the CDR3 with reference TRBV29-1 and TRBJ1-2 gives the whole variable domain SAVISQKPSRDICQRGTSLTIQCQVDSQVTMMFWYRQQPGQSLTLIATANQGSEATYESGFVIDKFPISRPNLTFSTLTVSNMSPEDSSIYLCSVEDYDLGQGVINYGYTFGSGTRLTVV.

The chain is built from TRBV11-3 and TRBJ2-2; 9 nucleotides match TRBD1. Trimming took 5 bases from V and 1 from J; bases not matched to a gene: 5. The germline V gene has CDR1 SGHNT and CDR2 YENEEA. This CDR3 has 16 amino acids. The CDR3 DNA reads TGTGCCAGCAGCCCCAGGACAGGGGAGAACACCGGGGAGCTGTTTTTT. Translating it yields CASSPRTGENTGELFF.

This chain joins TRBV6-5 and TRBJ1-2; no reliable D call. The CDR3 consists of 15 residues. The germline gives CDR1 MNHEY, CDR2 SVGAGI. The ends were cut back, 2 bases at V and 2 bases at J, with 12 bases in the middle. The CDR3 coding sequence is TGTGCCAGCAGTTACCGCCCGGGTCGGAACTATGGCTACACCTTC. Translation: CASSYRPGRNYGYTF.

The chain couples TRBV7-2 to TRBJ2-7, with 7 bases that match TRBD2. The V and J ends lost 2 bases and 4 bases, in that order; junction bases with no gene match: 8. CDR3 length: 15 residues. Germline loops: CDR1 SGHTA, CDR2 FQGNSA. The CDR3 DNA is TGTGCCAGCAGCTTATCCCGCGGGAGTGCTTACGAGCAGTACTTC. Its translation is CASSLSRGSAYEQYF.

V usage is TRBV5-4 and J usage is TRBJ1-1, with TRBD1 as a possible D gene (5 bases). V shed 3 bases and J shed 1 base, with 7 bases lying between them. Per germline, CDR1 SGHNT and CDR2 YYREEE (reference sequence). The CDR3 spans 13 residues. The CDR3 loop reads CASSWGGNTEAFF. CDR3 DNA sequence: TGTGCCAGCAGCTGGGGGGGGAACACTGAAGCTTTCTTT.

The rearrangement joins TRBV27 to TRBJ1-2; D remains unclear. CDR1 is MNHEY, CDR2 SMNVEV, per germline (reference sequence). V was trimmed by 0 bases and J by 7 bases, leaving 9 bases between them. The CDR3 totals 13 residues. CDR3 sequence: CASSLSMSGGYTF. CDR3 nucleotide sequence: TGTGCCAGCAGTTTATCTATGTCAGGTGGCTACACCTTC.

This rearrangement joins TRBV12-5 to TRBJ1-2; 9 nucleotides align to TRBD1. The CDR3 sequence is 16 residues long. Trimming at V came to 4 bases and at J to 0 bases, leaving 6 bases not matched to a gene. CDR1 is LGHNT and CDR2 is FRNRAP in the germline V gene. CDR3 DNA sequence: TGTGCTAGTGGTTGGGGACAGGGATCGGCTAACTATGGCTACACCTTC. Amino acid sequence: CASGWGQGSANYGYTF.

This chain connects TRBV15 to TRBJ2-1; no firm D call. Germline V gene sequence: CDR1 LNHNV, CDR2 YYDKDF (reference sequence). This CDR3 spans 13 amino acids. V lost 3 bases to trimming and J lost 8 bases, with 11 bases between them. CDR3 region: CATSSSYSHEQFF. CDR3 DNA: TGTGCCACCAGCAGCTCCTACTCCCATGAGCAGTTCTTC.

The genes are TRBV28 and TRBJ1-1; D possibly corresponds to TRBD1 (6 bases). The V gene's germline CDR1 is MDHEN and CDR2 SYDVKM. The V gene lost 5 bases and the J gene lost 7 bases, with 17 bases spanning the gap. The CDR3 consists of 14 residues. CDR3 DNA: TGTGCCAGCAGTGGGGGCAGGGCGACGAATGAAGCTTTCTTT. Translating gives CASSGGRATNEAFF.

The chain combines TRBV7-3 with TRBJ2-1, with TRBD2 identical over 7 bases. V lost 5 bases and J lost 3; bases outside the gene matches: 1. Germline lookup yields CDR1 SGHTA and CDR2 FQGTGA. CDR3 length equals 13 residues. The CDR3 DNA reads TGTGCCAGCAGCCGGGACTACTACAATGAGCAGTTCTTC. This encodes CASSRDYYNEQFF.

The CDR3 region is CASSPDRAVAQYF. The CDR3 DNA is TGTGCCAGCAGTCCCGACAGGGCGGTCGCGCAGTACTTC. The genes are TRBV27 and TRBJ2-7; TRBD1 matches 7 bases. Germline V gene sequence: CDR1 MNHEY, CDR2 SMNVEV (reference sequence). The CDR3 runs 13 residues. Trimming removed 5 bases from V and 9 bases from J; junction bases left unmatched: 10.

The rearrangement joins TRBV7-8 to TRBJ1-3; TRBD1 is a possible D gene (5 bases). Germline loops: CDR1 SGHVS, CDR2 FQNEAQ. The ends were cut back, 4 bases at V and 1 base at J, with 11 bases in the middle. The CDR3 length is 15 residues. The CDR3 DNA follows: TGTGCCAGCAGCTCCGCTGGGGGGTCTGGAAACACCATATATTTT. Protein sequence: CASSSAGGSGNTIYF.

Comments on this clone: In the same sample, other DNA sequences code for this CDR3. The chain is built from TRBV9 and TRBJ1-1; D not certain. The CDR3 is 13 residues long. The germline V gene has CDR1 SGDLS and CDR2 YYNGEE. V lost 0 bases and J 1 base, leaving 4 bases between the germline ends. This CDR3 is CASSVAGNTEAFF. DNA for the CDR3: TGTGCCAGCAGCGTAGCGGGGAACACTGAAGCTTTCTTT.